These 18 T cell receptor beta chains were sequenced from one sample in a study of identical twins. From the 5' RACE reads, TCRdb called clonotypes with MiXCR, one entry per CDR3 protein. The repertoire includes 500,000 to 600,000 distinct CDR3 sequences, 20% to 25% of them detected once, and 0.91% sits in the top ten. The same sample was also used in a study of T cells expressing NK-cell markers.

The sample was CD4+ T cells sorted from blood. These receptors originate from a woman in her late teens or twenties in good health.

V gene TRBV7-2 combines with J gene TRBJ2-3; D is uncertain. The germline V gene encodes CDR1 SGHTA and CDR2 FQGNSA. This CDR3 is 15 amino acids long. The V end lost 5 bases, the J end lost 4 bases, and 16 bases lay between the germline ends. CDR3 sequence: CASSPLVASADTQYF. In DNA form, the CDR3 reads TGTGCCAGCAGCCCCCTCGTGGCCTCAGCAGATACGCAGTATTTT.

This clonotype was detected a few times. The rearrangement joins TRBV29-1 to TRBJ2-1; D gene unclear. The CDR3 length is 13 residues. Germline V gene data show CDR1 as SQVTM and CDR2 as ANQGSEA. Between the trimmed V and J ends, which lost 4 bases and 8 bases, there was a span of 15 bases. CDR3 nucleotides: TGCAGCGTTGTTTGGCCGAGGAGTGATGAGCAGTTCTTC. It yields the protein CSVVWPRSDEQFF.

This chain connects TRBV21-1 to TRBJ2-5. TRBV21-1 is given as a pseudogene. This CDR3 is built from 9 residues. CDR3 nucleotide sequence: TGTGCCGGACAAGAGACCCAGTACTTC. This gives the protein CAGQETQYF.

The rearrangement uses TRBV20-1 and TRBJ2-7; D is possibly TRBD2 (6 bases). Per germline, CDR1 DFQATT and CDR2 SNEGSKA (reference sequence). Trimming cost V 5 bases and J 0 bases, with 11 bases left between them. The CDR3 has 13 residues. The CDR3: CSARHGSSYEQYF. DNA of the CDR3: TGCAGTGCTCGTCACGGGAGCTCCTACGAGCAGTACTTC.

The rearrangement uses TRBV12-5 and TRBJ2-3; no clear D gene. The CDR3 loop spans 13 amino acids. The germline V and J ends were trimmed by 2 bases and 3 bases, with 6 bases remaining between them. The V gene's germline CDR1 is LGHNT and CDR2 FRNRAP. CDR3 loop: CASGLIGTDTQYF. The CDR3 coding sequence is TGTGCTAGTGGTTTGATTGGGACAGATACGCAGTATTTT.

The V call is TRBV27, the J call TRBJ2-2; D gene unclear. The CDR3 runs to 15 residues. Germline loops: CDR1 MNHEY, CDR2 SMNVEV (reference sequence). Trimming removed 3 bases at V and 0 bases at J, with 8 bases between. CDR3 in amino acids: CASSFAKPNTGELFF. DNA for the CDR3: TGTGCCAGCAGTTTTGCTAAACCGAACACCGGGGAGCTGTTTTTT.

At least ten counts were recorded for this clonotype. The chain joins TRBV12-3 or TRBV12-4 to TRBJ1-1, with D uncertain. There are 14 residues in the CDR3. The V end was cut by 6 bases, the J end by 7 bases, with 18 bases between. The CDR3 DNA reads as TGTGCCAGCAGCCCGGAGAGAAGACTGAGTGAAGCTTTCTTT. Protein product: CASSPERRLSEAFF.

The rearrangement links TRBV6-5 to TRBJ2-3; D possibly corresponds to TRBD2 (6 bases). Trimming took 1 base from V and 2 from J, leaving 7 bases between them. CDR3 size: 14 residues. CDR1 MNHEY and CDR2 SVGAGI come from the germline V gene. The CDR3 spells CASSYWTNTDTQYF. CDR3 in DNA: TGTGCCAGCAGTTACTGGACTAACACAGATACGCAGTATTTT.

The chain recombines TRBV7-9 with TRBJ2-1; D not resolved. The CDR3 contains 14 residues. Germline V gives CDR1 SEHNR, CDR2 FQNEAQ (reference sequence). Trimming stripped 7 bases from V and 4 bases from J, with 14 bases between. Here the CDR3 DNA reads TGTGCCAGCACCCCTCTGGGCTTTTACAATGAGCAGTTCTTC. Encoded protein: CASTPLGFYNEQFF.

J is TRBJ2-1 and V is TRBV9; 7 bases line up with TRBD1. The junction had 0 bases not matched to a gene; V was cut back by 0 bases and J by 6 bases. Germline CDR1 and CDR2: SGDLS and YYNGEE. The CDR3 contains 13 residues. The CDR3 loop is CASSVGQGNEQFF. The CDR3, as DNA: TGTGCCAGCAGCGTAGGACAGGGCAATGAGCAGTTCTTC. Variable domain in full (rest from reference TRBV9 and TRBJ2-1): DSGVTQTPKHLITATGQRVTLRCSPRSGDLSVYWYQQSLDQGLQFLIQYYNGEERAKGNILERFSAQQFPDLHSELNLSSLELGDSALYFCASSVGQGNEQFFGPGTRLTVL.

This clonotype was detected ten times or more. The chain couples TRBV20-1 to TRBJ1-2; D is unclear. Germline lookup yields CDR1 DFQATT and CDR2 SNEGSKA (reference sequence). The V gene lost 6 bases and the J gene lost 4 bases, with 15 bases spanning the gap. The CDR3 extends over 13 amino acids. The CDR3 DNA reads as TGCAGTGCCGAGAGATTGGCGGTCTATGGCTACACCTTC. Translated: CSAERLAVYGYTF.

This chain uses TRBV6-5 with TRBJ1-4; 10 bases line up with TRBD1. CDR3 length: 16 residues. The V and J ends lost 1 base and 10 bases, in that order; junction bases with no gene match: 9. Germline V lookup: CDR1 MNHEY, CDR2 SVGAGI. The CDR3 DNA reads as TGTGCCAGCAGTTACTACGGGACAGGGGAAAGAGGAAAACTGTTTTTT. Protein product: CASSYYGTGERGKLFF.

This chain's CDR3 is CSASFGRVGETQYF. The CDR3 coding sequence is TGCAGTGCTAGCTTCGGGAGGGTGGGAGAGACCCAGTACTTC. The rearrangement links TRBV20-1 to TRBJ2-5; 8 bases fit TRBD2. V shed 3 bases, J shed 4 bases, and the junction held 7 bases outside the gene matches. Germline V CDR1 and CDR2: DFQATT, SNEGSKA (reference sequence). CDR3 size: 14 residues.

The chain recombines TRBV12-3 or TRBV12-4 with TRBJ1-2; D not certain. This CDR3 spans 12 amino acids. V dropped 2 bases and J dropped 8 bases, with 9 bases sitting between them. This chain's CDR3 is CASSLLDKGYTF. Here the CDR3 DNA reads TGTGCCAGCAGTTTATTAGATAAGGGCTACACCTTC.

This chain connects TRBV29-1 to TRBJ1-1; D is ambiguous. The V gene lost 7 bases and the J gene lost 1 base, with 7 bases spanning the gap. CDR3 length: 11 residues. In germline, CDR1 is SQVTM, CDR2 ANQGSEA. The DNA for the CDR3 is TGCAGCGGCCTGGAGAACACTGAAGCTTTCTTT. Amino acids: CSGLENTEAFF.

The CDR3 loop is CASSLRVGREATGNTIYF. The CDR3 DNA is TGTGCCAGCAGTCTTAGGGTGGGCCGAGAGGCGACTGGAAACACCATATATTTT. The chain uses TRBV12-3 or TRBV12-4 and TRBJ1-3; D uncertain. V was cut by 5 bases and J by 2 bases, with 22 bases left in between. The CDR3 consists of 18 residues.

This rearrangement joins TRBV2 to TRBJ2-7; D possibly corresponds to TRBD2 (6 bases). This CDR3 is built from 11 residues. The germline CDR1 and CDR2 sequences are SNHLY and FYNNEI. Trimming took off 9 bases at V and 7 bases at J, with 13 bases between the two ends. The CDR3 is CASLIRGEQYF. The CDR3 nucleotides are TGTGCCAGTCTTATCCGGGGGGAGCAGTACTTC.

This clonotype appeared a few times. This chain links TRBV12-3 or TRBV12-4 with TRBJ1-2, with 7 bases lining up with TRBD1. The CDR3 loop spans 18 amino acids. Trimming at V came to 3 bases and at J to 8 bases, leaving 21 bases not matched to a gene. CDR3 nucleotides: TGTGCCAGCAGTTTTACAACGGACAGGAGGGCCCCTCTTCGAGGCTACACCTTC. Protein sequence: CASSFTTDRRAPLRGYTF.